These 7 T cell receptor beta chains came from one sample sequenced in a study of T cells in Graves' hyperthyroidism and ophthalmopathy. Amplified TCR beta CDR3 regions derived from RNA transcripts. The HTBI primer set served for first-round RT-PCR of the TCR CDR3. TCRdb ran MiXCR on the multiplex PCR reads and lists one entry per CDR3 protein. The sample has 550,000 to 650,000 distinct CDR3 sequences; around 15% are singletons. Sample: blood. These receptors came from a woman aged 40 to 49 with Graves' hyperthyroidism.

The chain carries TRBV9 and TRBJ2-7; 8 nucleotides match TRBD1. The CDR3 runs to 17 residues. V lost 3 bases, J lost 0 bases, and 11 bases stayed unmatched. Germline CDR1 reads SGDLS; CDR2 reads YYNGEE. CDR3 amino acids: CASSAQEQGVDSYEQYF. CDR3 coding DNA: TGTGCCAGCAGCGCACAAGAACAGGGGGTAGACTCCTACGAGCAGTACTTC.

This clonotype was observed a handful of times. This rearrangement joins TRBV29-1 to TRBJ1-1; 8 bases fit TRBD1. With V trimmed by 1 base and J by 11 bases, 9 bases remained unmatched. The CDR3 covers 13 residues. Germline V lookup: CDR1 SQVTM, CDR2 ANQGSEA. CDR3 sequence reads: CSVEGGRGREAFF. The CDR3 nucleotides read TGCAGCGTTGAAGGGGGCAGGGGGCGTGAGGCTTTCTTT. Combining the CDR3 with reference TRBV29-1 and TRBJ1-1 gives the whole variable domain SAVISQKPSRDICQRGTSLTIQCQVDSQVTMMFWYRQQPGQSLTLIATANQGSEATYESGFVIDKFPISRPNLTFSTLTVSNMSPEDSSIYLCSVEGGRGREAFFGQGTRLTVV.

This clonotype was found many times. The rearrangement links TRBV7-3 to TRBJ2-5; the match to TRBD2 covers 14 bases. This CDR3 is 15 amino acids long. The germline CDR1 and CDR2 sequences are SGHTA and FQGTGA. Trimming at V came to 3 bases and at J to 4 bases, leaving 1 base not matched to a gene. CDR3 sequence (DNA): TGTGCCAGCAGCTTTGGACTAGCGGGAGGAGAGACCCAGTACTTC. Protein product: CASSFGLAGGETQYF.

This clonotype has ten or more counts. The J gene is TRBJ2-1, the V gene TRBV28, with D unclear. Germline values: CDR1 MDHEN, CDR2 SYDVKM. The CDR3 length is 12 residues. V lost 8 bases to trimming and J lost 1 base, with 6 bases between them. Written as DNA, the CDR3 is TGTGCCAGCGGTAGGTCCTACAATGAGCAGTTCTTC. This gives the protein CASGRSYNEQFF.

This clonotype was picked up a small number of times. V usage is TRBV9 and J usage is TRBJ1-1, with a possible D match to TRBD1 (5 bases). V shed 3 bases and J shed 1 base, with 16 bases lying between them. The germline V gene has CDR1 SGDLS and CDR2 YYNGEE. CDR3 size: 16 residues. CDR3 in amino acids: CASSAHLQDSNTEAFF. DNA for the CDR3: TGTGCCAGCAGCGCACATTTACAGGACTCGAACACTGAAGCTTTCTTT.

This clonotype was picked up many times. This chain connects TRBV5-6 to TRBJ2-1; TRBD2 might be the D (6 bases). The V gene's germline CDR1 is SGHDT and CDR2 YYEEEE. V gave up 0 bases and J gave up 2 bases, with 15 bases separating them. The CDR3 contains 17 residues. CDR3 sequence (DNA): TGTGCCAGCAGCTTGGCCATAGGTAGCGGCGCCTACAATGAGCAGTTCTTC. It codes for CASSLAIGSGAYNEQFF.

The sample holds many counts of this clonotype. The genes are TRBV10-3 and TRBJ1-2; D might be TRBD1 (5 bases). The germline CDR1 and CDR2 sequences are ENHRY and SYGVKD. V gave up 6 bases and J gave up 7 bases, with 18 bases separating them. The CDR3 loop spans 14 amino acids. CDR3 sequence (DNA): TGTGCCATCAGGGAGGAGGGCAACCAGGGTGGCTACACCTTC. It yields the protein CAIREEGNQGGYTF.